These 10 T cell receptor beta chains share one sample of origin, sequenced in a study of response to subunit inactivated influenza vaccine. Using its own MiXCR run on the RT-PCR reads, TCRdb lists one record per CDR3 protein. The sample has hundreds of thousands of distinct CDR3 sequences, approximately 14% seen once; the top ten hold under 14%. Source: PBMCs from blood, taken roughly 12 days after vaccination. The receptors shown here come from a man aged 50 to 59 who received an inactivated influenza vaccine.

The rearrangement joins TRBV2 to TRBJ2-7, with D unclear. The CDR3 is 13 residues long. CDR1 is SNHLY and CDR2 is FYNNEI in the germline V gene. With 7 bases removed from V and 2 bases from J, the gap between germline ends came to 12 bases. CDR3 sequence reads: CASNVGRTYEQYF. Written as DNA, the CDR3 is TGTGCCAGCAACGTAGGACGGACCTACGAGCAGTACTTC.

The genes are TRBV4-2 and TRBJ2-5, with 9 bases fitting TRBD2. V dropped 4 bases and J dropped 1; count of bases not matched to a gene: 19. Germline-derived CDR1 and CDR2 are LGHNA and YNFKEQ. The CDR3 sequence is 20 residues long. The CDR3 loop is CASSPIHGGGLAVGQETQYF. The CDR3 DNA sequence: TGTGCCAGCAGCCCGATCCATGGGGGGGGACTAGCAGTAGGCCAAGAGACCCAGTACTTC.

This clonotype was recorded a few times. This chain uses TRBV7-9 with TRBJ2-7; D may correspond to TRBD1 or TRBD2 (5 bases each). The CDR3 extends over 16 amino acids. Trimming took 3 bases from V and 3 from J, leaving 18 bases between them. Germline V lookup: CDR1 SEHNR, CDR2 FQNEAQ (reference sequence). For the CDR3, the DNA is TGTGCCAGCAGCTTCCCCCTTTCGGGGCAGTTCTACGAGCAGTACTTC. This encodes CASSFPLSGQFYEQYF.

This clonotype has at least ten counts. J is TRBJ2-5 and V is TRBV18; weak D call: TRBD1 (6 bases). CDR3 length: 15 amino acids. The V and J ends lost 0 bases and 2 bases respectively, with 10 bases between them. Germline lookup yields CDR1 KGHSH and CDR2 LQKENI. CDR3 protein: CASSPPGHRQETQYF. Here the CDR3 DNA reads TGTGCCAGCTCACCACCGGGACACCGACAAGAGACCCAGTACTTC.

This clonotype turned up a few times. The chain joins TRBV7-9 to TRBJ1-2; possible D gene TRBD1, 5 bases. This CDR3 is built from 13 residues. Germline V gene data show CDR1 as SEHNR and CDR2 as FQNEAQ (reference sequence). The V and J ends lost 5 bases and 3 bases respectively, with 10 bases between them. CDR3 sequence: CASSRQKDYGYTF. Here the CDR3 DNA reads TGTGCCAGCAGCAGACAGAAGGACTATGGCTACACCTTC.

This clonotype was picked up a small number of times. V usage is TRBV11-3 and J usage is TRBJ1-1; 7 nucleotides agree with TRBD1. The germline CDR1 and CDR2 sequences are SGHNT and YENEEA. With V trimmed by 5 bases and J by 3 bases, 3 bases remained unmatched. This CDR3 has 13 amino acids. CDR3 residues: CASSDDRDTEAFF. The CDR3, as DNA: TGTGCCAGCAGCGATGACAGGGACACTGAAGCTTTCTTT.

This clonotype was observed a few times. Its ends do not fully match the called genes, so a read error is possible. V usage is TRBV5-1 and J usage is TRBJ2-7; D is tentatively TRBD1 or TRBD2 (5 bases each). The CDR3 totals 13 residues. Germline V gives CDR1 SGHRS, CDR2 YFSETQ. The chain's CDR3 is CASSLSPGRGADF. The CDR3 region has the DNA TGCGCCAGCAGCTTGTCGCCGGGACGGGGTGCGGACTTC.

The chain combines TRBV27 with TRBJ1-5; no clear D gene. The CDR3 has 13 amino acids. Germline CDR1 and CDR2: MNHEY and SMNVEV (reference sequence). Trimming removed 3 bases from V and 3 bases from J, with 6 bases in between. DNA of the CDR3: TGTGCCAGCAGTTTTGCCTCCAATCAGCCCCAGCATTTT. It yields the protein CASSFASNQPQHF.

V and J are TRBV4-1 and TRBJ2-1; D ambiguous. Germline assignment: CDR1 MGHRA and CDR2 YSYEKL. The CDR3 totals 15 residues. The V end lost 2 bases, the J end lost 1 base, and 9 bases lay between the germline ends. CDR3 DNA sequence: TGCGCCAGCAGCCAACGGGCAGATTCCTACAATGAGCAGTTCTTC. This codes for CASSQRADSYNEQFF.

The rearrangement joins TRBV6-5 to TRBJ2-2; D perhaps matches TRBD2 (5 bases). Trimming left V 7 bases short and J 4 bases short, with 10 bases between. Germline CDR1 MNHEY, CDR2 SVGAGI. This CDR3 is 13 amino acids long. CDR3 nucleotides: TGTGCCAGCAACGACTATAGCACCGGGGAGCTGTTTTTT. It yields the protein CASNDYSTGELFF.